This TCR beta chain was obtained from a study of PD-1 blockade in classical Hodgkin lymphoma. Study observations and caveats: Newly diagnosed and completely responding patients shared comparable baseline diversity. While CD8+ TCR diversity did not rise significantly by C4D1, CD4+ TCR diversity did.

Comment on this clone: Its antigen is unknown.

The CDR3 totals 13 residues. With 4 bases removed from V and 5 bases from J, the gap between germline ends came to 11 bases. Per germline, CDR1 MNHEY and CDR2 SVGAGI. Assay: immunoSEQ multiplex PCR; the TCRdb copy retains only in-frame clones and omits some. The data show about 60,000 clones, roughly nine tenths seen once. Time point noted: cycle 4 day 1 (C4D1), after five to seven weeks of nivolumab. Every patient was affected by relapse after autologous stem cell transplantation, while exposure to brentuximab vedotin was not uniform. Source: peripheral blood mononuclear cells (PBMCs), taken before the fourth cycle of nivolumab. This TCR was sampled from a human donor with classical Hodgkin lymphoma. The chain is built from TRBV6-5 and TRBJ2-5; TRBD1 is a possible D gene (5 bases). The CDR3 loop is CASSWTIAETQYF. The DNA for the CDR3 is TGTGCCAGCAGTTGGACAATCGCCGAGACCCAGTACTTC.